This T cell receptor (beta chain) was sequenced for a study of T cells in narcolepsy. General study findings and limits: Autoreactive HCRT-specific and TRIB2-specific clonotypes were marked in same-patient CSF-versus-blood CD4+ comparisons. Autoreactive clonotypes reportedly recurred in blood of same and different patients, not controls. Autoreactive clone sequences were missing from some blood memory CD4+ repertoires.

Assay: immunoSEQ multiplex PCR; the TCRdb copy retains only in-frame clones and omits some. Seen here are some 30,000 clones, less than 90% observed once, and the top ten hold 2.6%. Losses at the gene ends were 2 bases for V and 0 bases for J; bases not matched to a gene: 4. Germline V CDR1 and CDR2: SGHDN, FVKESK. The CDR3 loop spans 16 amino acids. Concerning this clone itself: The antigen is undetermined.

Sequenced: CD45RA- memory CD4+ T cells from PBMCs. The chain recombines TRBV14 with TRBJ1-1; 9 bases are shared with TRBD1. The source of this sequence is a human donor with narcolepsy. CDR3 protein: CASSQWTGDVNTEAFF. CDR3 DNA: TGTGCCAGCAGCCAATGGACAGGGGACGTGAACACTGAAGCTTTCTTT.